The next 19 T cell receptor beta chains were all read from a single sample in a study of blood T cell repertoires in COVID-19. Clones were read by immunoSEQ multiplex PCR, and TCRdb kept only the in-frame ones, dropping some. The sample includes fewer than 200,000 clones, approximately 82% seen only once; the top ten take roughly 15%. Input material: PBMCs or T cells enriched from blood (not recorded which). The receptor source for this set is a man between 50 and 59 years old who had recovered from COVID-19.

V usage is TRBV29-1 and J usage is TRBJ1-2; perhaps TRBD1 as D (6 bases). Trimming took off 6 bases at V and 4 bases at J, with 15 bases between the two ends. The CDR3 runs to 13 residues. Germline loops: CDR1 SQVTM, CDR2 ANQGSEA. The CDR3 sequence: CSVRTAWGYGYTF. The CDR3 region has the DNA TGCAGCGTCCGGACAGCCTGGGGCTATGGCTACACCTTC.

This clone appeared a few times. The chain links TRBV6-5 to TRBJ1-1; maybe TRBD1 (5 bases). Trimming removed 8 bases at V and 1 base at J, with 14 bases between. This CDR3 has 14 residues. Germline V gene data show CDR1 as MNHEY and CDR2 as SVGAGI. Written as DNA, the CDR3 is TGTGCCAGCGCTTTCTTCCAGGGGAACACTGAAGCTTTCTTT. Residues: CASAFFQGNTEAFF.

This chain joins TRBV7-2 and TRBJ1-5; 7 bases map to TRBD1. The V gene's germline CDR1 is SGHTA and CDR2 FQGNSA. The CDR3 has 15 amino acids. With V trimmed by 5 bases and J by 1 base, 5 bases remained unmatched. The CDR3 DNA follows: TGTGCCAGCAGCGCTAGGACAGGCAGCAATCAGCCCCAGCATTTT. Translating gives CASSARTGSNQPQHF.

This chain connects TRBV19 to TRBJ2-1; TRBD2 aligns across 10 bases. V trimming: 7 bases; J trimming: 6 bases; junction bases outside the gene matches: 9. The germline gives CDR1 LNHDA, CDR2 SQIVND (reference sequence). This CDR3 spans 15 amino acids. CDR3 protein: CASTPSGGRRNEQFF. The CDR3 coding sequence is TGTGCCAGTACCCCTAGCGGGGGCCGCCGCAATGAGCAGTTCTTC.

This clone was seen only once. The gene calls are TRBV4-1 and TRBJ2-1; 10 bases line up with TRBD2. CDR3 size: 16 residues. Germline V lookup: CDR1 MGHRA, CDR2 YSYEKL. Trimming at V came to 3 bases and at J to 0 bases, leaving 2 bases not matched to a gene. The CDR3 reads CASSQPSGSSYNEQFF. The CDR3, as DNA: TGCGCCAGCAGCCAGCCTAGCGGGAGCTCCTACAATGAGCAGTTCTTC.

The chain couples TRBV6-5 to TRBJ1-5, with TRBD1 matching over 10 bases. This CDR3 comprises 15 residues. The germline gives CDR1 MNHEY, CDR2 SVGAGI. V was clipped by 5 bases and J by 6 bases; unmatched bases: 7. CDR3 coding DNA: TGTGCCAGCAGTCCGGGACAGGGGATAATTCAGCCCCAGCATTTT. Translated: CASSPGQGIIQPQHF.

The V call is TRBV6-5, the J call TRBJ1-2; 7 bases match TRBD1. The CDR3 is 13 residues long. CDR1 and CDR2 (germline): MNHEY, SVGAGI. V dropped 6 bases and J dropped 8; count of bases not matched to a gene: 9. For the CDR3, the DNA is TGTGCCAGCAGACAGGGGAATTGGGGGGGCTACACCTTC. Translation: CASRQGNWGGYTF.

The chain joins TRBV10-1 to TRBJ2-5; D is undetermined. This CDR3 has 12 amino acids. The V end was cut by 4 bases, the J end by 5 bases, with 8 bases between. Germline assignment: CDR1 WNHNN and CDR2 SYGVQD (reference sequence). CDR3 residues: CASSAPSETQYF. CDR3 nucleotides: TGCGCCAGCAGTGCCCCCTCGGAGACCCAGTACTTC.

This chain uses TRBV25-1 with TRBJ2-3, with D possibly matching TRBD1 (6 bases). Germline CDR1 MGHDK, CDR2 SYGVNS. The ends were cut back, 2 bases at V and 2 bases at J, with 11 bases in the middle. The CDR3 contains 15 residues. The CDR3 DNA follows: TGTGCCAGCAGTGAAACGGGACACTTCACAGATACGCAGTATTTT. This gives the protein CASSETGHFTDTQYF. Full variable domain (rest looked up from reference TRBV25-1 and TRBJ2-3): EADIYQTPRYLVIGTGKKITLECSQTMGHDKMYWYQQDPGMELHLIHYSYGVNSTEKGDLSSESTVSRIRTEHFPLTLESARPSHTSQYLCASSETGHFTDTQYFGPGTRLTVL.

As for this clone: The identical CDR3 is also encoded by other nucleotide sequences in the sample. The V gene is TRBV6-5, the J gene TRBJ1-1; 7 bases line up with TRBD1. This CDR3 comprises 15 residues. Trimming removed 0 bases from V and 0 bases from J; junction bases left unmatched: 1. Per germline, CDR1 MNHEY and CDR2 SVGAGI. The CDR3 region is CASSYSGTVNTEAFF. DNA for the CDR3: TGTGCCAGCAGTTACTCCGGGACAGTGAACACTGAAGCTTTCTTT.

This chain uses TRBV7-9 with TRBJ2-5; 8 bases agree with TRBD2. Germline-derived CDR1 and CDR2 are SEHNR and FQNEAQ (reference sequence). Trimming removed 1 base from V and 5 bases from J; junction bases left unmatched: 6. This CDR3 region has 15 residues. The CDR3 loop is CASSLGSGKEETQYF. CDR3 in DNA: TGTGCCAGCAGCTTAGGTAGCGGGAAGGAGGAGACCCAGTACTTC.

CDR3 DNA: TGTGCCAGTAGCCCGCCCCCCATACGACAGATACTGAACACCGGGGAGCTGTTTTTT. Residues: CASSPPPIRQILNTGELFF. V and J are TRBV19 and TRBJ2-2, with a possible D match to TRBD1 (5 bases). The length of the CDR3 is 19 residues. V lost 6 bases, J lost 1 base, and 24 bases lay in between. From germline, CDR1 is LNHDA and CDR2 SQIVND (reference sequence).

The chain joins TRBV19 to TRBJ1-5, with no clear D. Germline V lookup: CDR1 LNHDA, CDR2 SQIVND (reference sequence). The V gene lost 5 bases and the J gene lost 3 bases, with 14 bases spanning the gap. The CDR3 runs to 15 residues. For the CDR3, the DNA is TGTGCCAGTAGTCCCTCGGCGGGGTCCAATCAGCCCCAGCATTTT. This codes for CASSPSAGSNQPQHF.

J is TRBJ2-7 and V is TRBV7-6; 12 positions agree with TRBD1. Germline V gene lookup returns CDR1 SGHVS and CDR2 FNYEAQ. This CDR3 has 14 residues. The V gene end was trimmed by 5 bases and the J gene end by 9 bases; junction bases not matched to a gene: 8. The CDR3 DNA sequence: TGTGCCAGCAGCGACCGGGACAGGGGGCCCTTGCAGTACTTC. This sequence encodes CASSDRDRGPLQYF.

DNA for the CDR3: TGTGCCAGCAGACTAACGCCCCACAGGGCTGGTAATTCACCCCTCCACTTT. This gives the protein CASRLTPHRAGNSPLHF. The chain uses TRBV27 and TRBJ1-6, with a possible D match to TRBD1 (6 bases). Deletions cut 6 bases from V and 6 bases from J, with 21 bases between. The CDR3 is 17 amino acids. CDR1 MNHEY and CDR2 SMNVEV come from the germline V gene (reference sequence).

This clone has a handful of counts. This sequence joins TRBV19 and TRBJ1-2, with 7 bases that match TRBD1. The CDR3 spans 12 residues. Germline values: CDR1 LNHDA, CDR2 SQIVND (reference sequence). Trimming removed 6 bases from V and 7 bases from J; junction bases left unmatched: 5. CDR3 bases: TGTGCCAGTAGGGACAGGATTCTTGGCTACACCTTC. Amino acids: CASRDRILGYTF.

This clone has only a few counts. The chain combines TRBV15 with TRBJ1-5; D possibly corresponds to TRBD1 (5 bases). The V end was cut by 1 base, the J end by 12 bases, with 16 bases between. The CDR3 sequence is 14 residues long. The germline V gene has CDR1 LNHNV and CDR2 YYDKDF (reference sequence). This CDR3 reads CATSRGEDTSIQHF. The DNA for the CDR3 is TGTGCCACCAGCAGAGGAGAGGACACAAGTATCCAGCATTTT.

The chain links TRBV7-9 to TRBJ1-4, with D hard to call. CDR3 length: 15 residues. V gave up 6 bases and J gave up 3 bases, with 14 bases separating them. Germline V gene data show CDR1 as SEHNR and CDR2 as FQNEAQ (reference sequence). The chain's CDR3 is CASRPYRESNEKLFF. CDR3 nucleotide sequence: TGTGCCAGCAGGCCCTATCGGGAGTCTAATGAAAAACTGTTTTTT.

The chain combines TRBV18 with TRBJ1-1; 8 bases map to TRBD1. Germline V gives CDR1 KGHSH, CDR2 LQKENI. CDR3 size: 14 residues. The junction had 5 bases not matched to a gene; V was cut back by 3 bases and J by 5 bases. The CDR3 DNA reads TGTGCCAGCTCACCGAATACAGGGGGGACTGAAGCTTTCTTT. Its protein product is CASSPNTGGTEAFF. Filled out from reference TRBV18 and TRBJ1-1, the complete variable domain reads NAGVMQNPRHLVRRRGQEARLRCSPMKGHSHVYWYRQLPEEGLKFMVYLQKENIIDESGMPKERFSAEFPKEGPSILRIQQVVRGDSAAYFCASSPNTGGTEAFFGQGTRLTVV.